Reported below is one TCR beta chain. Its antigen remains unidentified. This record comes from a study of cytomegalovirus exposure and HLA in healthy donors. Whole-study results and caveats: A missense variant in DCLRE1C was later tied to TCR beta V- and J-gene trimming.

Though nominally healthy at sampling, donors likely had unrecorded immune exposures. This CDR3 has 16 residues. Germline CDR1 and CDR2: MNHNY and SVGAGI (reference sequence). Trimming cost V 6 bases and J 6 bases; bases outside gene matches: 10. 60 Vbeta and 13 Jbeta primers were used in PCR. Profiling relied on immunoSEQ multiplex PCR, and the TCRdb table lists in-frame clones only, not all of them. The data hold around 130,000 clones, with 80% to 90% observed a single time. This clonotype originated in a man aged 40-49 years in good health and CMV-seronegative. Material for sequencing was PBMCs. This chain joins TRBV6-6 and TRBJ2-7; 14 bases match TRBD2. The CDR3 loop reads CASSSGLAGATGEQYF. CDR3 nucleotide sequence: TGTGCCAGCAGCTCGGGACTAGCGGGGGCCACGGGCGAGCAGTACTTC.